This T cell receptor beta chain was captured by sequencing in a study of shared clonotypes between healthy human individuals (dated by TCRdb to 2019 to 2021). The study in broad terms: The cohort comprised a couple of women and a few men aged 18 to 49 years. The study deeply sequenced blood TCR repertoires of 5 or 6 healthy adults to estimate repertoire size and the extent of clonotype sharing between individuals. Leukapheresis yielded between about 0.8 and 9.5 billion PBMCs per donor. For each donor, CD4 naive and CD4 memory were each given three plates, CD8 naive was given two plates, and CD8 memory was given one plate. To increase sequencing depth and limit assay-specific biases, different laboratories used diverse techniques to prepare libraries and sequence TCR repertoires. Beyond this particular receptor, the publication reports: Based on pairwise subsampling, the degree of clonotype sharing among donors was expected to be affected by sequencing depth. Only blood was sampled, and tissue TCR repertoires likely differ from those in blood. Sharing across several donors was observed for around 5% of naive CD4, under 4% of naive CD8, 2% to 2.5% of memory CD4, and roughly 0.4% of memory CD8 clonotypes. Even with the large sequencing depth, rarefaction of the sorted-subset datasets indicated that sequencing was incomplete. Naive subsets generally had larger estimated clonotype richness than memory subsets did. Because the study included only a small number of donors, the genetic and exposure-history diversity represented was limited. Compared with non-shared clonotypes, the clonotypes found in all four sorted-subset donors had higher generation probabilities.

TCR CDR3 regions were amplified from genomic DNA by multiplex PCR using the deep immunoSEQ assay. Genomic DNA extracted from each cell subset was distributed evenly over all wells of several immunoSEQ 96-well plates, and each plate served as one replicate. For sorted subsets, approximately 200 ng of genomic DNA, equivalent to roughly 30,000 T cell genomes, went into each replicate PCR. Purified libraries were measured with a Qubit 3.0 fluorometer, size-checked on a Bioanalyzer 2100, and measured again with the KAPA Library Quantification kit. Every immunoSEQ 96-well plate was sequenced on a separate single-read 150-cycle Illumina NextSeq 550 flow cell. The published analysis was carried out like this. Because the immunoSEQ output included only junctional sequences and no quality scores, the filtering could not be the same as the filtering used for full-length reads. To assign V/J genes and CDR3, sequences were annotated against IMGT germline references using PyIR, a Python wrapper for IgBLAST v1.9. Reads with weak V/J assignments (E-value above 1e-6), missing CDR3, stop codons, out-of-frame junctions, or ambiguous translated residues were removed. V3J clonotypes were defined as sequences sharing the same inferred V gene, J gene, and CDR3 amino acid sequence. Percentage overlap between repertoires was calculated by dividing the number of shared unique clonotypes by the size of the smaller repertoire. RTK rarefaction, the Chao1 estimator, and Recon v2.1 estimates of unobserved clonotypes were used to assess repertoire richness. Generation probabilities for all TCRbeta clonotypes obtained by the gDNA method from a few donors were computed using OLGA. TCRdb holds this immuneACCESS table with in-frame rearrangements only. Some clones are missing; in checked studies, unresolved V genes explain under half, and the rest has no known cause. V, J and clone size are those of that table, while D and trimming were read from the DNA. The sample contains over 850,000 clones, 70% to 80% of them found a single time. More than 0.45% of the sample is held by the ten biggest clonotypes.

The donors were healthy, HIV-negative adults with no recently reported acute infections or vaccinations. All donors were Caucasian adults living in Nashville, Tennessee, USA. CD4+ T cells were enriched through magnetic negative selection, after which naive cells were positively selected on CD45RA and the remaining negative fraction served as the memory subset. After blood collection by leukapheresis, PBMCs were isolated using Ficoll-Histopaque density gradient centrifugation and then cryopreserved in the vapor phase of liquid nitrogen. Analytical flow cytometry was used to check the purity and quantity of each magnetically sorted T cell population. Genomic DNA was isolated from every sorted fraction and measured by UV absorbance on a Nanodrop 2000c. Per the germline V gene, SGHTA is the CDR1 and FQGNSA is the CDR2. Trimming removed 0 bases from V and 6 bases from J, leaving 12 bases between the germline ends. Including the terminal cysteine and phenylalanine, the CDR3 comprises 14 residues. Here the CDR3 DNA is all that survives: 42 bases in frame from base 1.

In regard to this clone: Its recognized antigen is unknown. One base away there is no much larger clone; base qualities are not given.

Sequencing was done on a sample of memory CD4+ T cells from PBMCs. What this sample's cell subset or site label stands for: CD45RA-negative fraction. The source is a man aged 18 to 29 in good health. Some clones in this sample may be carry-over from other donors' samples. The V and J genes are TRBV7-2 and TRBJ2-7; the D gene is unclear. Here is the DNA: TGTGCCAGCAGCTTAGCGCGTGATAGCCGCGAGCAGTACTTC. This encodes CASSLARDSREQYF.